Below, 5 T cell receptor beta chains from the same sample are listed, as sequenced in a study of T cell repertoires in cytomegalovirus infection. Via MiXCR, TCRdb re-called the reads, giving one row per CDR3 protein. The sample holds 400,000 or so distinct CDR3 sequences, approximately 32% seen once. The sample taken for sequencing was PBMCs. The receptors stem from a human donor in good health (CMV status not recorded). Some clones in this sample may be carry-over from other donors' samples.

This clonotype was seen repeatedly, ten times or more. The chain links TRBV7-2 to TRBJ1-2, with 9 bases lining up with TRBD1. The ends lost 4 bases at V and 4 bases at J; junction bases unmatched: 7. This CDR3 has 15 residues. Germline lookup yields CDR1 SGHTA and CDR2 FQGNSA. The chain's CDR3 is CASSSTGGWVYGYTF. For the CDR3, the DNA is TGTGCCAGCAGCTCCACAGGGGGCTGGGTCTATGGCTACACCTTC.

In its sample, this clonotype was seen many times. As DNA, the CDR3 is TGCGCCAGCACCCTCCAGGCAGGGGGCACTGAAGCTTTCTTT. The encoded protein is CASTLQAGGTEAFF. The gene calls are TRBV10-2 and TRBJ1-1; 7 nucleotides line up with TRBD1. V lost 7 bases to trimming and J lost 4 bases; unmatched junction nucleotides: 9. The CDR3 spans 14 residues. CDR1 is WSHSY and CDR2 is SAAADI in the germline V gene.

CDR3 bases: TGTGCCAGCAGTTTGCAGTTAGGTCACTATGGCTACACCTTC. Encoded protein: CASSLQLGHYGYTF. The chain carries TRBV12-3 or TRBV12-4 and TRBJ1-2; D unclear. There are 14 residues in the CDR3. V lost 3 bases, J lost 3 bases, and 11 bases lay in between.

In the case of this clonotype: A much bigger clone sits one base away, suggesting this may be a read error. The genes are TRBV7-9 and TRBJ1-6, with D possibly being TRBD1 (5 bases). The germline V gene has CDR1 SEHNR and CDR2 FQNEAQ (reference sequence). This CDR3 region has 16 residues. Trimming stripped 5 bases from V and 9 bases from J, with 20 bases between. CDR3 residues: CASSASRLGVGSPLHF. CDR3 in DNA: TGTGCCAGCAGCGCTAGTAGGTTGGGGGTGGGTTCACCCCTCCACTTT.

The V call is TRBV7-8, the J call TRBJ1-6; 8 positions match TRBD1. CDR3 length equals 14 residues. Germline V gives CDR1 SGHVS, CDR2 FQNEAQ. V gave up 5 bases and J gave up 8 bases; unmatched junction bases: 5. As DNA, the CDR3 is TGTGCCAGCAGCCTACAGGGGGTTGATTCACCCCTCCACTTT. Protein product: CASSLQGVDSPLHF.